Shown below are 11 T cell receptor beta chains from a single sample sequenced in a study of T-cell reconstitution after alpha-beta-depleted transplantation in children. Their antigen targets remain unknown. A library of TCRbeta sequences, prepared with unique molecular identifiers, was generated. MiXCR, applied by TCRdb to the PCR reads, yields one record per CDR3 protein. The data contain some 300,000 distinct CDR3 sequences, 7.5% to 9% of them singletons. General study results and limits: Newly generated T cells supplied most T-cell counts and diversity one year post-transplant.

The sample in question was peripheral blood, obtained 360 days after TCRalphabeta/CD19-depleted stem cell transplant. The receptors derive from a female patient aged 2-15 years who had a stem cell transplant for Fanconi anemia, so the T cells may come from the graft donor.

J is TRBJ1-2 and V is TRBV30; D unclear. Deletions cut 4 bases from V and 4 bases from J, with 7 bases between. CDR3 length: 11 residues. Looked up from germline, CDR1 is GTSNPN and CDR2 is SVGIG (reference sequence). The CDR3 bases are TGTGCCTGGAAAGAAATCTATGGCTACACCTTC. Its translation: CAWKEIYGYTF.

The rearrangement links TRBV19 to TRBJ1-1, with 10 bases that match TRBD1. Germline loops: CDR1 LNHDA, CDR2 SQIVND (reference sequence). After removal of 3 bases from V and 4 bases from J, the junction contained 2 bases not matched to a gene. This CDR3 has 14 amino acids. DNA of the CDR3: TGTGCCAGTAGTATCTGGGACAGGGGCACTGAAGCTTTCTTT. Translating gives CASSIWDRGTEAFF.

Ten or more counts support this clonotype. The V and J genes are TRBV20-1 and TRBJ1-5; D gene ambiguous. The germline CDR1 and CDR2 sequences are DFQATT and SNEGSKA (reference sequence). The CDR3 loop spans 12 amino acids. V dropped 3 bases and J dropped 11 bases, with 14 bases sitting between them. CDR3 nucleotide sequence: TGCAGTGCTAGTTTCAGGCTCTCGGCCCAGCATTTT. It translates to CSASFRLSAQHF.

The CDR3 nucleotides read TGCGCCAGCAGATACCAAGAGACCCAGTACTTC. Its translation: CASRYQETQYF. The rearrangement uses TRBV5-1 and TRBJ2-5; D is ambiguous. The CDR3 loop spans 11 amino acids. CDR1 SGHRS and CDR2 YFSETQ come from the germline V gene. V was pared by 5 bases and J by 0 bases, with 2 bases between.

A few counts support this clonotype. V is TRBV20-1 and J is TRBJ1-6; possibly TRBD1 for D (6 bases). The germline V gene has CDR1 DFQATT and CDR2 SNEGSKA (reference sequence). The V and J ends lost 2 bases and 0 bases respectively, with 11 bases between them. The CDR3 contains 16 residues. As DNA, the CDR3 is TGCAGTGCTAGAAACAGGGCGAGCTCCTATAATTCACCCCTCCACTTT. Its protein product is CSARNRASSYNSPLHF.

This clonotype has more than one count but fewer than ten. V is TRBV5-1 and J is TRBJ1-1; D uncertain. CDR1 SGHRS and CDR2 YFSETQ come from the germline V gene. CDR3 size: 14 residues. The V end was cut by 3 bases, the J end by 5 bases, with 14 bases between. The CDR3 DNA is TGCGCCAGCAGCTCCGGTGTGGGAGGAACTGAAGCTTTCTTT. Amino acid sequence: CASSSGVGGTEAFF.

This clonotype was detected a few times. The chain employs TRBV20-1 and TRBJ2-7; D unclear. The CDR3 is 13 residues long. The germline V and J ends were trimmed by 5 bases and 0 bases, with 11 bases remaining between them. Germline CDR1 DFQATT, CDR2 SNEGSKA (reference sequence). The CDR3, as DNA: TGCAGTGCTCTTAGTTGGGGCTCCTACGAGCAGTACTTC. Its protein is CSALSWGSYEQYF.

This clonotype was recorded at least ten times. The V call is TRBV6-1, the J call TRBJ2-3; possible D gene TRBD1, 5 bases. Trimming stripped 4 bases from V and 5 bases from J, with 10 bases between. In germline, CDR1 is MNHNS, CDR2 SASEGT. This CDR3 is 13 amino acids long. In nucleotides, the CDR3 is TGTGCCAGCAGTGGACAGTTTGGAGATACGCAGTATTTT. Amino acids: CASSGQFGDTQYF.

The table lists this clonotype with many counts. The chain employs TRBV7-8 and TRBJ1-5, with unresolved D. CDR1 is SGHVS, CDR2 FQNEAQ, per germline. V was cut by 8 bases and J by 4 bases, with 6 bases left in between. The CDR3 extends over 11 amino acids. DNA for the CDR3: TGTGCCAGCGGTGGGAATCAGCCCCAGCATTTT. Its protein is CASGGNQPQHF.

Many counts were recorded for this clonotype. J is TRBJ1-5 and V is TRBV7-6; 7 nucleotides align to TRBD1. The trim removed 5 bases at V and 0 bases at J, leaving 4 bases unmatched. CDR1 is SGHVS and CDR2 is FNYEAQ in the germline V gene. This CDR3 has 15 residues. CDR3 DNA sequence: TGTGCCAGCAGCCGACAGGGTGGTAGCAATCAGCCCCAGCATTTT. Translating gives CASSRQGGSNQPQHF. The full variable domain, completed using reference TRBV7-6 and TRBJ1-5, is GAGVSQSPRYKVTKRGQDVALRCDPISGHVSLYWYRQALGQGPEFLTYFNYEAQQDKSGLPNDRFSAERPEGSISTLTIQRTEQRDSAMYRCASSRQGGSNQPQHFGDGTRLSIL.

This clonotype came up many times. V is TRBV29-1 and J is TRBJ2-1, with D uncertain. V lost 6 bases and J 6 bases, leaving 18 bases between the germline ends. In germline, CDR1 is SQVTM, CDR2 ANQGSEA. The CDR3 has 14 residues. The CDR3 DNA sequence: TGCAGCGTCGCCAAGGGTCAAGCCCCCAATGAGCAGTTCTTC. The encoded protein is CSVAKGQAPNEQFF.